This TCR beta chain came from a study of vaccination and CD4 T cells after COVID-19. As for the study in general: Samples were taken after vaccination, a median of roughly 65 days after dose two, with a range of 14 to 241.

The treatment: approximately nine-day PBMC culture with coronavirus spike peptide pools or control peptides (ViraFEST assay). Peptide-pool expansion of antigen-specific T cells preceded TCR sequencing in ViraFEST. V was shortened by 5 bases and J by 0 bases, with 10 bases between the two germline ends. The germline V gene has CDR1 SGHAT and CDR2 FQDESV (reference sequence). This CDR3 contains 14 residues. The assay that was used to sequence DNA from cultured CD4+ T cells was the Oncomine TCR Beta short-read assay. A single record per CDR3 protein comes from TCRdb applying MiXCR to the PCR reads. The table has approximately 15,000 distinct CDR3 sequences, 36% seen once. Remarks on this clonotype: Its antigen is not known.

The chain joins TRBV11-1 to TRBJ1-1, with D perhaps matching TRBD1 (5 bases). This material consisted of CD4+ T cells from blood, cultured in vitro, taken before SARS-CoV-2 vaccination. The sequence was obtained from a human donor who received a COVID-19 vaccine. The CDR3 region is CASSLQGMNTEAFF. The CDR3 nucleotides read TGTGCCAGCAGCCTGCAGGGTATGAACACTGAAGCTTTCTTT.